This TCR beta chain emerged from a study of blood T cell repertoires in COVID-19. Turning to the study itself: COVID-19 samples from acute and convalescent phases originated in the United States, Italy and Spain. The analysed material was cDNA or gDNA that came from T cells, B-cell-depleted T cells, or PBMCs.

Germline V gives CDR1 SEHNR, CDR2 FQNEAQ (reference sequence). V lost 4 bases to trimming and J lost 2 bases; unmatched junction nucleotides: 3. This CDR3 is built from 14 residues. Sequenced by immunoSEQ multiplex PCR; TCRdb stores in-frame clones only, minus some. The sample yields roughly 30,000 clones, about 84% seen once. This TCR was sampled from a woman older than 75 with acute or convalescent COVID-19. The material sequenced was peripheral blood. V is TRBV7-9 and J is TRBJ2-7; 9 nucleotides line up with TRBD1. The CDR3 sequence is CASSSRTGAYEQYF. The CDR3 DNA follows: TGTGCCAGCAGCTCTCGGACAGGGGCCTACGAGCAGTACTTC.